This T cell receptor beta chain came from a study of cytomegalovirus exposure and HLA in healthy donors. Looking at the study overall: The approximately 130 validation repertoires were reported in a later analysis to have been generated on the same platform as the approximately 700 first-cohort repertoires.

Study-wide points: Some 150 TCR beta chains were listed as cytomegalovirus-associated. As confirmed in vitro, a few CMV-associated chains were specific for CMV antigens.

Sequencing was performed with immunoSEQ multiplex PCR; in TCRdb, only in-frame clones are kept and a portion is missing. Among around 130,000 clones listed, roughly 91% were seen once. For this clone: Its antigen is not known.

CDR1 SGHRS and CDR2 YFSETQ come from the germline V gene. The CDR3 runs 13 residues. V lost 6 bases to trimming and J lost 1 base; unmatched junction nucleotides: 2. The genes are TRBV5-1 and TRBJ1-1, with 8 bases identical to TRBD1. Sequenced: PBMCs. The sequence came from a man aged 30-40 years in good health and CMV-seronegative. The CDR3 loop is CASTGQGNTEAFF. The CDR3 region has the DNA TGCGCCAGCACCGGACAGGGGAACACTGAAGCTTTCTTT.